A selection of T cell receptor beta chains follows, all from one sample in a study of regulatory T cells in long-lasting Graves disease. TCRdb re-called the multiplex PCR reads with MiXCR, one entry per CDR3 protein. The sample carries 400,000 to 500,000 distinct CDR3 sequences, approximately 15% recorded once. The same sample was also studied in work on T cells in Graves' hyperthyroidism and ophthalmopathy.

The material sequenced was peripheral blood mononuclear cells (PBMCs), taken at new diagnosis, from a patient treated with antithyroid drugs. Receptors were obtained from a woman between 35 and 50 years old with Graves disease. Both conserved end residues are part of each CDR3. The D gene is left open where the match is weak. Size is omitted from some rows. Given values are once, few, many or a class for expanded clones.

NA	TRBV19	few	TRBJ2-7	TGTGCCAGTAGTAATATCTCTCGAGAGCAGTACTTC	CASSNISREQYF
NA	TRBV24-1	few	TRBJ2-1	TGTGCCACCAGTGATCCGGGACCGGAGGGAAGGGAGCAGTTCTTC	CATSDPGPEGREQFF
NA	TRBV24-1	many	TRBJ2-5	TGTGCCACCAGTGATTCCCCGGGACTCTGGGAGACCCAGTACTTC	CATSDSPGLWETQYF
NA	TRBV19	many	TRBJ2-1	TGTGCCAGTAGTCTCCCGAGGGCCCGTCAAACAATGTTCTTC	CASSLPRARQTMFF
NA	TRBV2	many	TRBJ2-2	TGTGCCAGCACAAAACAGGGAACGAACACCGGGGAGCTGTTTTTT	CASTKQGTNTGELFF
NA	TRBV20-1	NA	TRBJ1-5	TGCAGTGCTAGAGAGTTTATCGATCAGCCCCAGCATTTT	CSAREFIDQPQHF
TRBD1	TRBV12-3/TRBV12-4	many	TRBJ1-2	TGTGCCAGCAGCGGGCGCAGGGGGCGACATGGCTACACCTTC	CASSGRRGRHGYTF
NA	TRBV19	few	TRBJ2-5	TGTGCCAGTAGTATAGGTAACAGGGATTGGGAGACCCAGTACTTC	CASSIGNRDWETQYF
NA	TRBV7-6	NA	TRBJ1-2	TGTGCCAGCAGCTTAGCCCCCGCGGACTCGGGCTACACCTTC	CASSLAPADSGYTF
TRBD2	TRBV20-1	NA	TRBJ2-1	TGCAGTGCTAGAGATCCGACTAGCGGGAGGCCCCAACTTTACAATGAGCAGTTCTTC	CSARDPTSGRPQLYNEQFF
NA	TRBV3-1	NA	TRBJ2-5	TGTGCCAGCGGGGCTGCTGTAGAGACCCAGTACTTC	CASGAAVETQYF
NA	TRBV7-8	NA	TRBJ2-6	TGTGCCAGCACCAACGTCGGGGGAAGCTCTGGGGCCAACGTCCTGACTTTC	CASTNVGGSSGANVLTF
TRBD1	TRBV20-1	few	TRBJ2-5	TGCAGGGGGACAGGGAGTGAGACCCAGTACTTC	CRGTGSETQYF
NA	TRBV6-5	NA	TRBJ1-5	TGTGCCAGCAGTTACAGTCTCCCCCCCCACTATCAGCCCCAGCATTTT	CASSYSLPPHYQPQHF
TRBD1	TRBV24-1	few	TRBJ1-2	TGTGCCACCAGTGATACGGACAGGGGGAATGGCTACACCTTC	CATSDTDRGNGYTF
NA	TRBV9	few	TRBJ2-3	TGTGCCAGCAGCGTAGAAGGGCGTCCAGATACGCAGTATTTT	CASSVEGRPDTQYF
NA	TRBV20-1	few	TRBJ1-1	TGCAGTGCTAAGTGGAGATCACACACTGAAGCTTTCTTT	CSAKWRSHTEAFF
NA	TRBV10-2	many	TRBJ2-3	TGCGCCAGCATACCAGGGATAGTTCTTAGCACAGATACGCAGTATTTT	CASIPGIVLSTDTQYF
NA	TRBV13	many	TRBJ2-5	TGTGCCAGCAGCTTAGAGGCCAGCCAAGAGACCCAGTACTTC	CASSLEASQETQYF